This T cell receptor beta chain was recorded in a study of T cell changes during pregnancy in multiple sclerosis. The method was immunoSEQ multiplex PCR; TCRdb's version includes in-frame clones alone and lacks a portion of them. Of about 84,000 clones in the sample, around 94% are singletons; the top ten hold about 0.94%. CDR3 length: 13 residues. Germline V gene data show CDR1 as SGHAT and CDR2 as FQNNGV. Trimming cost V 3 bases and J 4 bases, with 7 bases left between them. This chain connects TRBV11-2 to TRBJ1-5; D unresolved. The receptor's source is a female donor in good health, enrolled as a control in a pregnancy study. This sample comprised peripheral blood, obtained in the second trimester of pregnancy. CDR3: CASSFSGNQPQHF. CDR3 nucleotide sequence: TGTGCCAGCAGCTTTTCGGGGAATCAGCCCCAGCATTTT.